This TCR beta chain was sequenced in a study of T cell responses to AZD1222 COVID-19 vaccine. Study-level points and caveats: Nearly half of spike-specific TCRs reportedly go after variant regions that carry no mutations.

A remark on this clone: Its antigen is as yet unknown.

The data were produced by immunoSEQ multiplex PCR, yet TCRdb's version contains in-frame clones alone and is incomplete. Of 140,000 or so clones listed, about 93% are singletons. CDR3 length equals 18 residues. The V gene's germline CDR1 is MNHEY and CDR2 SMNVEV (reference sequence). With V trimmed by 0 bases and J by 6 bases, 16 bases remained unmatched. The material was peripheral blood, obtained 28 days after the second AZD1222 dose. The TCR comes from an adult who received the AZD1222 COVID-19 vaccine. J is TRBJ1-1 and V is TRBV27, with 7 bases identical to TRBD1. The CDR3 region is CASSLSYRGPALYPEAFF. CDR3 nucleotides: TGTGCCAGCAGTTTATCGTACAGGGGACCGGCTCTTTACCCTGAAGCTTTCTTT.